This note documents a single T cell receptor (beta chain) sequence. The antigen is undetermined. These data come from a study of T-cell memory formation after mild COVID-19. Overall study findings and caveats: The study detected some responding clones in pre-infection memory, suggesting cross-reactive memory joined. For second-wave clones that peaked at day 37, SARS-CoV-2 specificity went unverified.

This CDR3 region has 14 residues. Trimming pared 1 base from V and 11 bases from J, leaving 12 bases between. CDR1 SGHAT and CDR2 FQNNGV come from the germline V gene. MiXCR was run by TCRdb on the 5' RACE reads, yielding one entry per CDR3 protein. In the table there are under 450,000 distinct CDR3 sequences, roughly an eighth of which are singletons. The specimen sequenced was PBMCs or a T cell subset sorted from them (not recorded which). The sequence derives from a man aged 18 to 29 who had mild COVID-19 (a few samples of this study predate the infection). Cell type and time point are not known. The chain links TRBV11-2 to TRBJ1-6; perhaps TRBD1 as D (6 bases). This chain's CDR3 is CASSLALGAAPLHF. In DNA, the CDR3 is TGTGCCAGCAGCTTAGCTCTGGGGGCGGCACCCCTCCACTTT.